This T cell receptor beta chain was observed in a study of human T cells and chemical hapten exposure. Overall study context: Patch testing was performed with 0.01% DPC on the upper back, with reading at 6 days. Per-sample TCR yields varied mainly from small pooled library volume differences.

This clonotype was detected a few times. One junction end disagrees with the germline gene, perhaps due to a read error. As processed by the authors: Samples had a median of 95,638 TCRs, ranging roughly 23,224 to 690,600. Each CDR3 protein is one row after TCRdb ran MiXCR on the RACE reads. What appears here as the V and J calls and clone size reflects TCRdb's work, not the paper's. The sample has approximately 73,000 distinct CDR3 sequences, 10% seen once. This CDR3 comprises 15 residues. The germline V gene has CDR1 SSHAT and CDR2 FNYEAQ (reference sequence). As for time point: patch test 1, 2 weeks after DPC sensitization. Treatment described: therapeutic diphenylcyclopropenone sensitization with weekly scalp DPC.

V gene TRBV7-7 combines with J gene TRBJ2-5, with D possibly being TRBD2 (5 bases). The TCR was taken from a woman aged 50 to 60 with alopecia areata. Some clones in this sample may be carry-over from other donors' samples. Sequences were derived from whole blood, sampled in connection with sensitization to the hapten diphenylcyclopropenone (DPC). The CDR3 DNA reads TGTGCTAGCAGCTTAACCGGGGATCCGAAAGAGACCCAGTACTTC. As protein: CASSLTGDPKETQYF.